The sequence of this TCR beta chain was determined in a study of blood T cell repertoires in COVID-19. Study summary: Samples came from the United States, Italy and Spain, spanning acute and convalescent COVID-19.

Germline values: CDR1 KGHSH, CDR2 LQKENI. There are 16 residues in the CDR3. V was clipped by 0 bases and J by 2 bases, with 11 bases between them. Some clones are missing from TCRdb's copy, which holds only in-frame ones; the method was immunoSEQ multiplex PCR. The sample includes some 38,000 clones, about 80% seen only once; the top ten take approximately 15%. This chain uses TRBV18 with TRBJ1-5; D gene ambiguous. The specimen was peripheral blood. The TCR sequence derives from an older man with acute or convalescent COVID-19. The CDR3 is CASSPPGESGNQPQHF. CDR3 in DNA: TGTGCCAGCTCACCACCGGGAGAGTCGGGCAATCAGCCCCAGCATTTT.